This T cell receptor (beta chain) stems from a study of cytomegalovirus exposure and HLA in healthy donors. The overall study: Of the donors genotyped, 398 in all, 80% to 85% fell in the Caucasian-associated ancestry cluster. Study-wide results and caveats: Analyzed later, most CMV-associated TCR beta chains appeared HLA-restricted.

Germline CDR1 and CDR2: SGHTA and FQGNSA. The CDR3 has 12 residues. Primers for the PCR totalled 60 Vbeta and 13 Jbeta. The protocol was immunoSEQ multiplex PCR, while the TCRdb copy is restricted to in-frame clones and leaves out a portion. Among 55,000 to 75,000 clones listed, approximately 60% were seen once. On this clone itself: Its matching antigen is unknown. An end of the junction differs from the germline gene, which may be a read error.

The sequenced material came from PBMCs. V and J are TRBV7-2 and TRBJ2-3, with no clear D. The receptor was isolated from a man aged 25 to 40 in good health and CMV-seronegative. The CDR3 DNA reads TGTGCCAGCAGCCTTAGCAGAGATACGCAGTATTTT. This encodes CASSLSRDTQYF. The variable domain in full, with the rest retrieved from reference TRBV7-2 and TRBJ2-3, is GAGVSQSPSNKVTEKGKDVELRCDPISGHTALYWYRQSLGQGLEFLIYFQGNSAPDKSGLPSDRFSAERTGGSVSTLTIQRTQQEDSAVYLCASSLSRDTQYFGPGTRLTVL.